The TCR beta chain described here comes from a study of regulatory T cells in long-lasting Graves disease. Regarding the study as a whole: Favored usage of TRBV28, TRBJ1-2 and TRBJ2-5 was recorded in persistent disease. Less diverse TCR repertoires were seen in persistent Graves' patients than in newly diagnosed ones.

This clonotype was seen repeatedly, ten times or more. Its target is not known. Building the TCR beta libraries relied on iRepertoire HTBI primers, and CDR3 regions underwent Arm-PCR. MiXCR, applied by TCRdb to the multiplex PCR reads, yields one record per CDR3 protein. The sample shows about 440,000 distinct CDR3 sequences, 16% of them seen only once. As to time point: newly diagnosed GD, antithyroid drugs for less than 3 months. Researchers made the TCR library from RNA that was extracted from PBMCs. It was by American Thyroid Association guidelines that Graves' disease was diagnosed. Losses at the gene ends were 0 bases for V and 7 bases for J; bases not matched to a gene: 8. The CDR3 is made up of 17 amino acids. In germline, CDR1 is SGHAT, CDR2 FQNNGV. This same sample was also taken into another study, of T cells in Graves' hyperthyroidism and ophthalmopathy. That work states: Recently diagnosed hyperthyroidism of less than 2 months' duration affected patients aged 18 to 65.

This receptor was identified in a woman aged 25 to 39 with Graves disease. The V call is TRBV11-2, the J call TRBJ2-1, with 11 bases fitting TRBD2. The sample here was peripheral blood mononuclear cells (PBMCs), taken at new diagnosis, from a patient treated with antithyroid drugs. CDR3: CASSLELAGGPRNEQFF. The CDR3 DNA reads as TGTGCCAGCAGCTTAGAGTTAGCGGGAGGGCCTCGGAATGAGCAGTTCTTC.